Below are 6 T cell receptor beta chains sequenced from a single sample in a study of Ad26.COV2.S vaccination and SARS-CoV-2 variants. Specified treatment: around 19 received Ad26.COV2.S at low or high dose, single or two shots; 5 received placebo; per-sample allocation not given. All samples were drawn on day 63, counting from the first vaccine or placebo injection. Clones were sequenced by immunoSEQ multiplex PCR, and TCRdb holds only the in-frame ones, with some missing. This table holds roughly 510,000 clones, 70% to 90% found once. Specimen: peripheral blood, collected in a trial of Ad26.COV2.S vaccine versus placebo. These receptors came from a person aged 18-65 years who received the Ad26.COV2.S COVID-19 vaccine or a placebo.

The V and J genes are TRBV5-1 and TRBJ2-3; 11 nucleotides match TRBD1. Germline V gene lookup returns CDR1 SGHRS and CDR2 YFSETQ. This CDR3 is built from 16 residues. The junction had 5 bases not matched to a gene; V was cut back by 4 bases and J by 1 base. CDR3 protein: CASSARTGGGTDTQYF. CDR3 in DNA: TGCGCCAGCAGCGCCCGGACAGGGGGCGGCACAGATACGCAGTATTTT.

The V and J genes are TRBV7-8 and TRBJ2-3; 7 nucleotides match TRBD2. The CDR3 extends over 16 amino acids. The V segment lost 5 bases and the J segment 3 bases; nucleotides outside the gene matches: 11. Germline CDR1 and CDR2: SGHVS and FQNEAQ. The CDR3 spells CASSPAAASGTDTQYF. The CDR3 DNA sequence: TGTGCCAGCAGCCCGGCGGCAGCTAGCGGTACAGATACGCAGTATTTT.

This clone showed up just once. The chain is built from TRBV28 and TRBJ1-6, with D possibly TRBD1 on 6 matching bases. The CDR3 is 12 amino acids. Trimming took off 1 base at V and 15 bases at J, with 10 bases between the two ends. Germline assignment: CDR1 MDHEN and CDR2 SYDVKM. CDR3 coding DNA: TGTGCCAGCAGTTTATTACTACAGGGCCTCCACTTT. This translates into CASSLLLQGLHF.

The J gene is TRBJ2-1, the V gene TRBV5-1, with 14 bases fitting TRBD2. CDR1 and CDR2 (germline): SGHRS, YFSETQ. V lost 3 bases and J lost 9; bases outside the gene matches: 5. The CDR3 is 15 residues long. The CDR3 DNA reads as TGCGCCAGCAGCTCCGGGACTAGCGGGAGTATTGAGCAGTTCTTC. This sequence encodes CASSSGTSGSIEQFF.

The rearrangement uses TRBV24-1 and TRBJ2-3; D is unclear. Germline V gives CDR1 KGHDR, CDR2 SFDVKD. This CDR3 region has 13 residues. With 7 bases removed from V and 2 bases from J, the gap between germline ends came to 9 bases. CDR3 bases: TGTGCCACCAGCTCAGTGAACACAGATACGCAGTATTTT. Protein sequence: CATSSVNTDTQYF.

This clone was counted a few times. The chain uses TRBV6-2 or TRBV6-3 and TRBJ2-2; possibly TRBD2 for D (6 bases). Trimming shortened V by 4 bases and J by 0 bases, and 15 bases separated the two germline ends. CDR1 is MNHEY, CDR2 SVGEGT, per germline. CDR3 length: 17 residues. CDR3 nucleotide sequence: TGTGCCAGCAGTTTGGGGACTCGCCTCGCGAACACCGGGGAGCTGTTTTTT. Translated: CASSLGTRLANTGELFF.